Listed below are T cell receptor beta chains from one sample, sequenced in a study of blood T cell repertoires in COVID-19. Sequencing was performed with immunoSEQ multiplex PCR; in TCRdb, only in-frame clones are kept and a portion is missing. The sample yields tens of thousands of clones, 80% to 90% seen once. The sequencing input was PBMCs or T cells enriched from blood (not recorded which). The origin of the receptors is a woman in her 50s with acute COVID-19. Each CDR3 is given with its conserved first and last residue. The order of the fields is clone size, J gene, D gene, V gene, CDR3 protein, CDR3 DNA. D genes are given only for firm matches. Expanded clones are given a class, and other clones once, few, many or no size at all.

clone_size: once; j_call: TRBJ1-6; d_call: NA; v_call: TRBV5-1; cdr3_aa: CASSLFSNSPLHF; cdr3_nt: TGCGCCAGCAGCTTGTTCAGTAATTCACCCCTCCACTTT
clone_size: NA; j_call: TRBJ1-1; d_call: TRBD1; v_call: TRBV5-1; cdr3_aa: CASSLELRDRFEAFF; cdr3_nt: TGCGCCAGCAGTTTGGAGCTCCGGGACAGGTTTGAAGCTTTCTTT
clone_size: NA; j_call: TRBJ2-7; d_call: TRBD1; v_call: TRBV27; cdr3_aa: CASTHRGGHYEQYF; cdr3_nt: TGTGCCAGCACCCACAGGGGTGGGCACTACGAGCAGTACTTC
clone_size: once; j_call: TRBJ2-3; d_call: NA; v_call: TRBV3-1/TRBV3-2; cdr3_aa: CASSRPGPEGTDTQYF; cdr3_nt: TGTGCCAGCAGCCGCCCGGGTCCGGAGGGCACAGATACGCAGTATTTT
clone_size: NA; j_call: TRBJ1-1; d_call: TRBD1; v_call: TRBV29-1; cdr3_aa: CSVGPHNRGKTEAFF; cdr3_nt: TGCAGCGTTGGCCCCCACAACAGGGGGAAGACTGAAGCTTTCTTT
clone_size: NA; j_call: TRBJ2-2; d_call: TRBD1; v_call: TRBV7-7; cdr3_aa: CASSPLGTANTGELFF; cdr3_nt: TGTGCTAGCAGCCCCCTAGGGACAGCGAACACCGGGGAGCTGTTTTTT
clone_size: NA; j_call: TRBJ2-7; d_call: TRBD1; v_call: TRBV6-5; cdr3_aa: CASSRTGKDEQYF; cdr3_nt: TGTGCCAGCAGCCGGACAGGGAAGGACGAGCAGTACTTC
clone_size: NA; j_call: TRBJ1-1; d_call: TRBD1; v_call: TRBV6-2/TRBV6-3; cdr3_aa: CASSQGQTNTEAFF; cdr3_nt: TGTGCCAGCAGCCAGGGACAGACCAACACTGAAGCTTTCTTT
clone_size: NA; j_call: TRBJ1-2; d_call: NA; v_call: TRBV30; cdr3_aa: CAWSASRTSQDF; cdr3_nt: TGTGCCTGGAGTGCCTCTCGTACCAGCCAGGACTTC
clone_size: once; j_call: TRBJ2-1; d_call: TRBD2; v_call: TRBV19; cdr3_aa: CASSITPLAGVGDEQFF; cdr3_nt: TGTGCCAGTAGTATTACCCCGTTAGCGGGAGTTGGCGATGAGCAGTTCTTC
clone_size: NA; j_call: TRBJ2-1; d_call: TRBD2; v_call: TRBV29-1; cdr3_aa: CSVEDPLAGSYNEQFF; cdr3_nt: TGCAGCGTTGAAGATCCCCTAGCGGGATCTTACAATGAGCAGTTCTTC
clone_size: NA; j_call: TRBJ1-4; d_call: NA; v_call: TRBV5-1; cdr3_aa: CASTKGQIDEKLFF; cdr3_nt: TGCGCCAGCACCAAAGGACAGATCGATGAAAAACTGTTTTTT
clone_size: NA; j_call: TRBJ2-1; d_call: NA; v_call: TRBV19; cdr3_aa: CASSPSRGNEQFF; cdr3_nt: TGTGCCAGTAGTCCCTCTAGAGGAAATGAGCAGTTCTTC
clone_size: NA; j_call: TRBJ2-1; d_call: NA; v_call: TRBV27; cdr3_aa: CASSLSAVITYNEQFF; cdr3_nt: TGTGCCAGCAGTTTATCAGCGGTGATCACCTACAATGAGCAGTTCTTC
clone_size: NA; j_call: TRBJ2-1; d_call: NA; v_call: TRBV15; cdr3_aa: CATSTPRGNEQFF; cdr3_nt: TGTGCCACCAGCACCCCAAGAGGCAATGAGCAGTTCTTC